The 18 T cell receptor beta chains given below trace back to one sample, sequenced in a study of response to subunit inactivated influenza vaccine. MiXCR was run by TCRdb on the RT-PCR reads, yielding one entry per CDR3 protein. This table has under 200,000 distinct CDR3 sequences, 9.5% to 12% appearing once. The specimen comprised CD8+ T cells sorted from PBMCs, sampled about 24 months after vaccination. These receptors all come from a man between 50 and 75 years old who received an inactivated influenza vaccine.

This clonotype was seen just once. This chain links TRBV6-4 with TRBJ2-1; 8 bases are shared with TRBD1. The V segment lost 2 bases and the J segment 0 bases; nucleotides outside the gene matches: 0. This CDR3 has 15 amino acids. Germline V gene sequence: CDR1 MRHNA, CDR2 SNTAGT. This CDR3 is CASSDTGGSYNEQFF. As DNA, the CDR3 is TGTGCCAGCAGTGACACAGGGGGCTCCTACAATGAGCAGTTCTTC.

The J gene is TRBJ2-7, the V gene TRBV7-2, with D hard to call. Trimming shortened V by 5 bases and J by 6 bases, and 11 bases separated the two germline ends. The CDR3 is 12 amino acids. Germline assignment: CDR1 SGHTA and CDR2 FQGNSA. The CDR3 protein is CASSPAPSEQYF. CDR3 nucleotides: TGTGCCAGCAGCCCCGCCCCCTCCGAGCAGTACTTC.

To note about this clonotype: A clone one base away is much larger, so this may be a read error. The chain employs TRBV4-3 and TRBJ2-2; D is uncertain. The germline gives CDR1 LGHNA, CDR2 YSLEER. The CDR3 totals 13 residues. The CDR3 region has the DNA TGCGCCATCAGCTCGTTTGTGGGCGGGGAGCTGTTTTTT. It specifies CAISSFVGGELFF.

Only a few counts were recorded for this clonotype. CDR3 sequence reads: CASSDRGTGGTDTQYF. Written as DNA, the CDR3 is TGTGCCAGCAGTGATAGGGGGACAGGGGGAACAGATACGCAGTATTTT. The chain recombines TRBV2 with TRBJ2-3, with 11 bases identical to TRBD1. CDR1 is SNHLY and CDR2 is FYNNEI in the germline V gene. CDR3 length: 16 residues. The J segment lost 3 bases and the V segment lost 3 bases, leaving 5 bases of the junction unmatched.

This clonotype was counted between two and nine times. CDR3 in amino acids: CASSGGAGVDRTTDTQYF. CDR3 nucleotide sequence: TGTGCCAGCAGCGGAGGGGCGGGAGTTGATCGGACCACAGATACGCAGTATTTT. This sequence joins TRBV9 and TRBJ2-3; 7 bases map to TRBD2. Germline values: CDR1 SGDLS, CDR2 YYNGEE. Losses at the gene ends were 3 bases for V and 2 bases for J; bases not matched to a gene: 15. The CDR3 is made up of 18 amino acids.

This clonotype was recorded at least ten times. This sequence joins TRBV20-1 and TRBJ1-6; D gene unclear. CDR1 and CDR2 (germline): DFQATT, SNEGSKA (reference sequence). This CDR3 spans 16 amino acids. V lost 1 base, J lost 2 bases, and 12 bases lay in between. The CDR3 DNA sequence: TGCAGTGCTAGAGGGGTACGGGAGACCTATAATTCACCCCTCCACTTT. Protein sequence: CSARGVRETYNSPLHF.

The CDR3 DNA follows: TGTGCCAGCAGCCCATTATTGGGGAGCTCCTACAATGAGCAGTTCTTC. Translating gives CASSPLLGSSYNEQFF. The chain combines TRBV5-6 with TRBJ2-1; D possibly corresponds to TRBD2 (5 bases). Per germline, CDR1 SGHDT and CDR2 YYEEEE. The CDR3 contains 16 residues. V was trimmed by 4 bases and J by 0 bases, leaving 14 bases between them. Drawing the rest from reference TRBV5-6 and TRBJ2-1, the complete variable domain is DAGVTQSPTHLIKTRGQQVTLRCSPKSGHDTVSWYQQALGQGPQFIFQYYEEEERQRGNFPDRFSGHQFPNYSSELNVNALLLGDSALYLCASSPLLGSSYNEQFFGPGTRLTVL.

This clonotype was picked up many times. The chain recombines TRBV3-1 with TRBJ2-1, with D hard to call. Germline V gene sequence: CDR1 LGHDT, CDR2 YNNKEL (reference sequence). V was clipped by 4 bases and J by 0 bases, with 16 bases between them. This CDR3 has 17 residues. DNA for the CDR3: TGTGCCAGCAGCCCGGTTTTGGCAACGAGCTCCTACAATGAGCAGTTCTTC. This sequence encodes CASSPVLATSSYNEQFF.

This chain links TRBV3-1 with TRBJ2-5; a weak D match, TRBD1 (7 bases). The V end was cut by 2 bases, the J end by 4 bases, with 14 bases between. The CDR3 totals 15 residues. The germline gives CDR1 LGHDT, CDR2 YNNKEL (reference sequence). In nucleotides, the CDR3 is TGTGCCAGCAGCCAACTATGGCAGGGGGGAGAGACCCAGTACTTC. It yields the protein CASSQLWQGGETQYF.

This clonotype was recorded a few times. CDR3: CASSDQLLGDTQYF. DNA of the CDR3: TGTGCCAGCAGTGATCAACTTCTCGGGGATACGCAGTATTTT. The chain carries TRBV2 and TRBJ2-3; unclear D gene. In germline, CDR1 is SNHLY, CDR2 FYNNEI. The CDR3 contains 14 residues. Trimming pared 3 bases from V and 6 bases from J, leaving 13 bases between.

The chain employs TRBV6-2 or TRBV6-3 and TRBJ2-1; D possibly corresponds to TRBD1 (6 bases). Trimming cost V 7 bases and J 0 bases, with 13 bases left between them. CDR1 is MNHEY, CDR2 SVGEGT, per germline. This CDR3 has 15 residues. In nucleotides, the CDR3 is TGTGCCAGCACTCCCACAGGGAGCTCCTACAATGAGCAGTTCTTC. This encodes CASTPTGSSYNEQFF.

This sequence joins TRBV18 and TRBJ2-1; D remains unclear. There are 12 residues in the CDR3. The germline CDR1 and CDR2 sequences are KGHSH and LQKENI. V lost 4 bases and J lost 6, with 7 bases in between. This CDR3 reads CASSHQFNEQFF. Written as DNA, the CDR3 is TGTGCCAGCTCACATCAGTTCAATGAGCAGTTCTTC.

The rearrangement uses TRBV19 and TRBJ2-1; a weak D match, TRBD1 (6 bases). This CDR3 spans 17 amino acids. Between the trimmed V and J ends, which lost 7 bases and 8 bases, there was a span of 27 bases. Germline CDR1 LNHDA, CDR2 SQIVND (reference sequence). In DNA, the CDR3 is TGTGCCAGTACCCACCCCCACAAGGGGGATTGGTCTTATGAGCAGTTCTTC. It encodes CASTHPHKGDWSYEQFF. Full variable domain (missing parts from reference TRBV19 and TRBJ2-1): DGGITQSPKYLFRKEGQNVTLSCEQNLNHDAMYWYRQDPGQGLRLIYYSQIVNDFQKGDIAEGYSVSREKKESFPLTVTSAQKNPTAFYLCASTHPHKGDWSYEQFFGPGTRLTVL.

The chain couples TRBV28 to TRBJ2-5; D remains unclear. The CDR3 sequence is 12 residues long. Trimming left V 5 bases short and J 5 bases short, with 9 bases between. Germline CDR1 and CDR2: MDHEN and SYDVKM. The CDR3 DNA reads as TGTGCCAGCAGTCCCCATGTTGAGACCCAGTACTTC. This gives the protein CASSPHVETQYF. Combining the CDR3 with reference TRBV28 and TRBJ2-5 gives the whole variable domain DVKVTQSSRYLVKRTGEKVFLECVQDMDHENMFWYRQDPGLGLRLIYFSYDVKMKEKGDIPEGYSVSREKKERFSLILESASTNQTSMYLCASSPHVETQYFGPGTRLLVL.

This clonotype was recorded at least ten times. This chain uses TRBV27 with TRBJ2-7; the D is unclear. Germline V lookup: CDR1 MNHEY, CDR2 SMNVEV (reference sequence). This CDR3 spans 13 amino acids. V gave up 3 bases and J gave up 0 bases, with 6 bases separating them. The CDR3 loop is CASSFSSSYEQYF. DNA for the CDR3: TGTGCCAGCAGTTTCTCGAGCTCCTACGAGCAGTACTTC.

The chain recombines TRBV19 with TRBJ2-2; tentatively, D is TRBD2 (7 bases). Germline values: CDR1 LNHDA, CDR2 SQIVND (reference sequence). V was trimmed by 7 bases and J by 4 bases, leaving 19 bases between them. This CDR3 has 16 amino acids. CDR3 amino acids: CASTRMGGLSTGELFF. CDR3 DNA: TGTGCCAGTACCCGGATGGGGGGGCTGAGCACCGGGGAGCTGTTTTTT.

This clonotype appeared a few times. J is TRBJ2-7 and V is TRBV5-6; a possible D gene is TRBD1 (6 bases). The germline V gene encodes CDR1 SGHDT and CDR2 YYEEEE. This CDR3 contains 13 residues. V dropped 5 bases and J dropped 4 bases, with 13 bases sitting between them. The CDR3 nucleotides are TGTGCCAGCAGGGGGACAAATTCTTACGAGCAGTACTTC. Amino acid sequence: CASRGTNSYEQYF.

In this sample, this clonotype turned up many times. The J gene is TRBJ2-3, the V gene TRBV10-2, with D perhaps TRBD1 (5 bases). V shed 3 bases and J shed 5 bases, with 9 bases lying between them. Germline V gene sequence: CDR1 WSHSY, CDR2 SAAADI. CDR3 size: 13 residues. This CDR3 is CASSDIGVDTQYF. Here the CDR3 DNA reads TGCGCCAGCAGTGACATAGGGGTAGATACGCAGTATTTT.